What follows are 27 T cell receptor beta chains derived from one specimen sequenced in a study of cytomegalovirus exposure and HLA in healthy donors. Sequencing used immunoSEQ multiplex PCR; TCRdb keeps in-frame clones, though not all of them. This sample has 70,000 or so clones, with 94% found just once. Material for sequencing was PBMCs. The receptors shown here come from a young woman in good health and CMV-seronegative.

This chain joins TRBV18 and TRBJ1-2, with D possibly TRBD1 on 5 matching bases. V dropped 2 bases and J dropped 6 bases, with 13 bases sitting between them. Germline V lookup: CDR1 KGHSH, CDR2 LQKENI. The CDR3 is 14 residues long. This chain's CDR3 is CASSPISGSDGYTF. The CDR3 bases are TGTGCCAGCTCACCAATATCAGGGTCCGATGGCTACACCTTC. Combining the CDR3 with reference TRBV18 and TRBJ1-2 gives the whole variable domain NAGVMQNPRHLVRRRGQEARLRCSPMKGHSHVYWYRQLPEEGLKFMVYLQKENIIDESGMPKERFSAEFPKEGPSILRIQQVVRGDSAAYFCASSPISGSDGYTFGSGTRLTVV.

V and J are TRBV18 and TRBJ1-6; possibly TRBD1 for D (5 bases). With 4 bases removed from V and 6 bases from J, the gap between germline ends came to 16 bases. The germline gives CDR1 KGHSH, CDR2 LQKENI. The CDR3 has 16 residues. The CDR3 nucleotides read TGTGCCAGCTCACTGGGACTGTCGAGGAGTAATTCACCCCTCCACTTT. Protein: CASSLGLSRSNSPLHF.

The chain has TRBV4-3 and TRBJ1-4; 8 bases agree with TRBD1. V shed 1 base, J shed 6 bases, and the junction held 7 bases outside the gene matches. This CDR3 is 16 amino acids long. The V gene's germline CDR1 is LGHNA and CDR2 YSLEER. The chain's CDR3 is CASSQGNRGRDEKLFF. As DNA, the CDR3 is TGCGCCAGCAGCCAAGGAAACAGGGGGAGGGATGAAAAACTGTTTTTT.

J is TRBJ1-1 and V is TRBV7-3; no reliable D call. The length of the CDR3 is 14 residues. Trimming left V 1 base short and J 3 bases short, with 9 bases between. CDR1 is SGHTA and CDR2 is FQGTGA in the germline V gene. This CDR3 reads CASSLSHQDTEAFF. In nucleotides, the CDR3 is TGTGCCAGCAGCTTAAGTCACCAGGACACTGAAGCTTTCTTT.

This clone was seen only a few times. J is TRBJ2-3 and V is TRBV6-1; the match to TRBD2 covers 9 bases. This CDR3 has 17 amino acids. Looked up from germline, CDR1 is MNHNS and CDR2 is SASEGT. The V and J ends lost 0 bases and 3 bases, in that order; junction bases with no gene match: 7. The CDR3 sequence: CASSEAAGGGETDTQYF. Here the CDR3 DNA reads TGTGCCAGCAGTGAAGCGGCTGGCGGGGGGGAAACAGATACGCAGTATTTT.

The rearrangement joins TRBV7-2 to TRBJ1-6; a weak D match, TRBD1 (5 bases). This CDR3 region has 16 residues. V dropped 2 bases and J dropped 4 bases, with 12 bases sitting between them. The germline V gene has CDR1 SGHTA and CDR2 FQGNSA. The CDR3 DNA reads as TGTGCCAGCAGCTTACAGACGGACACTTATAATTCACCCCTCCACTTT. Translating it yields CASSLQTDTYNSPLHF.

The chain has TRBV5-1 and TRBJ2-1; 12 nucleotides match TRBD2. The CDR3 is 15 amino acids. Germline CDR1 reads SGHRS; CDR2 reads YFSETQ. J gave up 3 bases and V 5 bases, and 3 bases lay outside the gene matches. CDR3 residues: CASSPGLAGYNEQFF. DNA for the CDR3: TGCGCCAGCAGTCCGGGACTAGCGGGCTACAATGAGCAGTTCTTC.

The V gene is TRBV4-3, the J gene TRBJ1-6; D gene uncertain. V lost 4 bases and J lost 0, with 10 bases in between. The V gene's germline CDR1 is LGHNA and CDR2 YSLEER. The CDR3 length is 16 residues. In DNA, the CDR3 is TGCGCCAGCAGCCGCGAAATTAGCTCCTATAATTCACCCCTCCACTTT. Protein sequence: CASSREISSYNSPLHF.

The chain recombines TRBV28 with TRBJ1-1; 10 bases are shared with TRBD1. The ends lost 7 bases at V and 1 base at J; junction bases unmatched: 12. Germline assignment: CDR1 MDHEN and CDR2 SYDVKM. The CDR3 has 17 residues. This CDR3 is CASNPTLDRGGNTEAFF. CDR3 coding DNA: TGTGCCAGCAACCCCACCCTGGACAGGGGGGGGAACACTGAAGCTTTCTTT.

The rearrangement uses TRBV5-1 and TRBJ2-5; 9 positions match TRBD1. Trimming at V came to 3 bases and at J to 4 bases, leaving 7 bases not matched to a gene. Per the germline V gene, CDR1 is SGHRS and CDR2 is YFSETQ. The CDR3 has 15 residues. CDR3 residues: CASSSGTGFGETQYF. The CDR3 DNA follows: TGCGCCAGCAGCTCCGGGACAGGGTTTGGAGAGACCCAGTACTTC.

CDR3 in amino acids: CAWTPSWGRDTEAFF. The CDR3 DNA follows: TGTGCCTGGACTCCTTCTTGGGGGCGAGACACTGAAGCTTTCTTT. The gene calls are TRBV30 and TRBJ1-1, with D perhaps matching TRBD1 (6 bases). The germline V and J ends were trimmed by 4 bases and 3 bases, with 18 bases remaining between them. Germline V gene lookup returns CDR1 GTSNPN and CDR2 SVGIG (reference sequence). The CDR3 has 15 amino acids.

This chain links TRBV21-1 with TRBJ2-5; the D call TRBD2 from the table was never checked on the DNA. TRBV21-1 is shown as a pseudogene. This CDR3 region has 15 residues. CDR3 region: CASSGTTDGRETQYF. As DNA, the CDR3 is TGTGCCAGCAGCGGTACTACGGACGGGAGGGAGACCCAGTACTTC.

The CDR3 region is CASSYGQGSYEQYF. DNA of the CDR3: TGTGCCAGCAGTTACGGACAGGGTTCCTACGAGCAGTACTTC. The genes are TRBV6-5 and TRBJ2-7, with 8 bases lining up with TRBD1. V lost 2 bases, J lost 1 base, and 1 base stayed unmatched. This CDR3 comprises 14 residues. Germline assignment: CDR1 MNHEY and CDR2 SVGAGI.

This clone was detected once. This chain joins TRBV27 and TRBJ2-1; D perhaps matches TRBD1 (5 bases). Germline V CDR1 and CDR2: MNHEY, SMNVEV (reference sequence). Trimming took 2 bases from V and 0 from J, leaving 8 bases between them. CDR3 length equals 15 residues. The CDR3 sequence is CASSLGRASYNEQFF. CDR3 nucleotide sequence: TGTGCCAGCAGTTTAGGCAGGGCCTCCTACAATGAGCAGTTCTTC.

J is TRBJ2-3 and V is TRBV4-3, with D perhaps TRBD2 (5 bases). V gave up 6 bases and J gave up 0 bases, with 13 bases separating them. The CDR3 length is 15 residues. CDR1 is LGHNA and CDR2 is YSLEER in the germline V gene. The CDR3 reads CASSQDWFSTDTQYF. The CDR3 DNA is TGCGCCAGCAGTCAGGACTGGTTTAGCACAGATACGCAGTATTTT.

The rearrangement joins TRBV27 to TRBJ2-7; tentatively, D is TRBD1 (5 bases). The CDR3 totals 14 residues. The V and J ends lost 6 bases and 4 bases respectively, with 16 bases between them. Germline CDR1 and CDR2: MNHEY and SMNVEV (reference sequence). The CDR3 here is CASRKVGLPYEQYF. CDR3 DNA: TGTGCCAGCAGGAAGGTGGGGCTCCCATACGAGCAGTACTTC.

CDR3 nucleotides: TGTGCCAGCACCCGCCGGACTAGCCCAACAGATACGCAGTATTTT. It yields the protein CASTRRTSPTDTQYF. This chain uses TRBV7-2 with TRBJ2-3; 8 nucleotides agree with TRBD2. The CDR3 has 15 amino acids. The V gene end was trimmed by 7 bases and the J gene end by 3 bases; junction bases not matched to a gene: 9. Germline V lookup: CDR1 SGHTA, CDR2 FQGNSA.

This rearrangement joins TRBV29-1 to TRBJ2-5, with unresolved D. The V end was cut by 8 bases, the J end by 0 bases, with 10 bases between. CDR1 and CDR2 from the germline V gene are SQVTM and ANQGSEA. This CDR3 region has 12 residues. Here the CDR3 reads CSPQVHQETQYF. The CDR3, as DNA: TGCAGCCCTCAGGTCCACCAAGAGACCCAGTACTTC. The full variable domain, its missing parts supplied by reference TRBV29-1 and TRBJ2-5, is SAVISQKPSRDICQRGTSLTIQCQVDSQVTMMFWYRQQPGQSLTLIATANQGSEATYESGFVIDKFPISRPNLTFSTLTVSNMSPEDSSIYLCSPQVHQETQYFGPGTRLLVL.

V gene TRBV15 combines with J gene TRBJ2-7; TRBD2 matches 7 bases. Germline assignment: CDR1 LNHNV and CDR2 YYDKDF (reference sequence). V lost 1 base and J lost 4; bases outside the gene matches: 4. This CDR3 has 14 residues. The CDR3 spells CATSRVDGGYEQYF. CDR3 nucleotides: TGTGCCACCAGCAGAGTCGACGGGGGGTACGAGCAGTACTTC.

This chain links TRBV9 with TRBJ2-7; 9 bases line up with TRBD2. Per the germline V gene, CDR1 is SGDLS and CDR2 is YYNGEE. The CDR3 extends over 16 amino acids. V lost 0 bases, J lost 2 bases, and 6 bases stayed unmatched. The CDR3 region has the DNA TGTGCCAGCAGCGTAGGATCCCTAGCGGGAACCTACGAGCAGTACTTC. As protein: CASSVGSLAGTYEQYF. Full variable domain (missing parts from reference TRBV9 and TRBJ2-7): DSGVTQTPKHLITATGQRVTLRCSPRSGDLSVYWYQQSLDQGLQFLIQYYNGEERAKGNILERFSAQQFPDLHSELNLSSLELGDSALYFCASSVGSLAGTYEQYFGPGTRLTVT.

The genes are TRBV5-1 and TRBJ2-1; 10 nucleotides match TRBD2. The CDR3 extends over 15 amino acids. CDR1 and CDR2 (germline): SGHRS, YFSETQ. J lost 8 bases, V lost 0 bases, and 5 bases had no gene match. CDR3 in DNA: TGCGCCAGCAGCTTGGGAACTAGCGGGGTGGATGAGCAGTTCTTC. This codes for CASSLGTSGVDEQFF.

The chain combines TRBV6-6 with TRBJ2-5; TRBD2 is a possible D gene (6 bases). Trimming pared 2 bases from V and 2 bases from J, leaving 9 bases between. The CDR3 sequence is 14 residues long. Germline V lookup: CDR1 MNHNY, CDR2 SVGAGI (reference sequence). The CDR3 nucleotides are TGTGCCAGCAGTTACGGGGGACTGCAAGAGACCCAGTACTTC. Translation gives CASSYGGLQETQYF.

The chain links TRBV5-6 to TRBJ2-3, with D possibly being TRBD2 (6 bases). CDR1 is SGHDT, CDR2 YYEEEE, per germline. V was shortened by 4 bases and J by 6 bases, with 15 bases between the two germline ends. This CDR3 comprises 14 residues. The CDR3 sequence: CASSLTGRLDTQYF. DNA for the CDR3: TGTGCCAGCAGCCTAACCGGGAGATTGGATACGCAGTATTTT.

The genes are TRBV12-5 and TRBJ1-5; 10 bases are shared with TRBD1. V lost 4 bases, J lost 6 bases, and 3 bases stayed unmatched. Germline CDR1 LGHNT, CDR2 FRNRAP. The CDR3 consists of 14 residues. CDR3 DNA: TGTGCTAGTGGTTCAGGGACAGGGGTTCAGCCCCAGCATTTT. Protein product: CASGSGTGVQPQHF.

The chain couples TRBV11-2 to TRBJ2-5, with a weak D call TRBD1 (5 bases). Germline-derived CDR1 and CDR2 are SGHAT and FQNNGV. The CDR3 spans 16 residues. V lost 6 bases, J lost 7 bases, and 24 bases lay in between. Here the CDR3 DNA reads TGTGCCAGCAGATCCCCTGGGGCCGGGCAAGAAGCGACCCAGTACTTC. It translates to CASRSPGAGQEATQYF.

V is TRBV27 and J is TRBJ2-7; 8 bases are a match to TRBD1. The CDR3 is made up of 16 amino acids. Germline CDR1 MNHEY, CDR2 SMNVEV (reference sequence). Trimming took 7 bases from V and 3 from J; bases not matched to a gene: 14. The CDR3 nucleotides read TGTGCCAGCAATTCTCTTTCTTCCGGACAGGGCTACGAGCAGTACTTC. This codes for CASNSLSSGQGYEQYF.

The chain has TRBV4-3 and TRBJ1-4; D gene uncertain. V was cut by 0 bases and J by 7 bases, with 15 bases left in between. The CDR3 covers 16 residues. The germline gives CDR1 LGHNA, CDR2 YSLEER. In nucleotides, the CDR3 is TGCGCCAGCAGCCAAGATATCCACACAGAAAGTGAAAAACTGTTTTTT. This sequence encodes CASSQDIHTESEKLFF.